One and the same sample provided the 9 T cell receptor beta chains below, sequenced in a study of T cells in women clearing cervical HPV infection. The data were produced by immunoSEQ multiplex PCR, yet TCRdb's version contains in-frame clones alone and is incomplete. Its table records some 20,000 clones. The sequencing input was blood buffy coat. Receptor source: a woman between 18 and 75 years old with a cervical HPV16 infection that either progressed to CIN3+ or cleared (not recorded which).

About this clone: From the germline J gene comes the end of the CDR3, since the read stops 3 residues before it. J is TRBJ1-4 and V is TRBV5-6; D call uncertain. This CDR3 region has 12 residues. Germline CDR1 reads SGHDT; CDR2 reads YYEEEE. The CDR3 reads CASSPDQGSLFF. CDR3 DNA (partial): TGTGCCAGCAGCCCAGACCAAGGGTCA.

To note about this clone: The CDR3 extends 3 residues past the end of the read, so its final part is completed from the germline J gene. The rearrangement joins TRBV2 to TRBJ1-2; TRBD1 agrees at 8 bases. Losses at the gene ends were 5 bases for V and 4 bases for J; bases not matched to a gene: 3. This CDR3 has 13 residues. The germline V gene encodes CDR1 SNHLY and CDR2 FYNNEI. The CDR3 is CASSTQGGYGYTF. Incomplete CDR3 DNA: TGTGCCAGCAGTACACAGGGGGGCTATGGC. The whole variable domain, filled in from reference TRBV2 and TRBJ1-2, reads EPEVTQTPSHQVTQMGQEVILRCVPISNHLYFYWYRQILGQKVEFLVSFYNNEISEKSEIFDDQFSVERPDGSNFTLKIRSTKLEDSAMYFCASSTQGGYGYTFGSGTRLTVV.

Concerning this clone itself: Read coverage stops 3 residues before the CDR3 terminus; the germline J gene supplies the remainder. The V and J genes are TRBV7-2 and TRBJ1-6, with TRBD1 matching 7 bases. CDR1 is SGHTA and CDR2 is FQGNSA in the germline V gene. This CDR3 region has 14 residues. Germline trimming cut 6 bases from V and 4 bases from J; bases unmatched to any gene: 3. CDR3 DNA, as far as it was read: TGTGCCAGCAGTCCGGGACAGTATAATTCACCC. It codes for CASSPGQYNSP. Given in full, the CDR3 is CASSPGQYNSPLHF.

As regards this clone: The read comes to an end 3 residues before the CDR3 does, leaving the germline J gene to fill in the end. The J gene is TRBJ1-1, the V gene TRBV11-2, with a possible D match to TRBD1 (5 bases). Between the trimmed V and J ends, which lost 1 base and 2 bases, there was a span of 8 bases. Germline CDR1 reads SGHAT; CDR2 reads FQNNGV. The CDR3 has 14 residues. The CDR3 sequence: CASSLAQGNTEAFF. The part of the CDR3 DNA that was read is TGTGCCAGCAGCTTAGCGCAGGGAAACACTGAA. Together with reference TRBV11-2 and TRBJ1-1, the CDR3 gives the full variable domain: EAGVAQSPRYKIIEKRQSVAFWCNPISGHATLYWYQQILGQGPKLLIQFQNNGVVDDSQLPKDRFSAERLKGVDSTLKIQPAKLEDSAVYLCASSLAQGNTEAFFGQGTRLTVV.

On this clone itself: With the read ending 3 residues before the CDR3 end, the germline J gene is used to fill in that end. This sequence joins TRBV6-2 or TRBV6-3 and TRBJ1-1, with D unclear. There are 13 residues in the CDR3. Trimming removed 0 bases from V and 6 bases from J, with 8 bases in between. Germline V CDR1 and CDR2: MNHEY, SVGEGT. The CDR3 loop is CASSYSLAPEAFF. The sequenced part of the CDR3 DNA is TGTGCCAGCAGTTACTCCCTGGCCCCTGAA.

In regard to this clone: Coverage ceases 3 residues before the CDR3 finishes, and the germline J gene fills in the end. J is TRBJ1-6 and V is TRBV7-3, with 10 bases that match TRBD1. Germline CDR1 is SGHTA and CDR2 is FQGTGA. CDR3 size: 16 residues. Trimming removed 5 bases from V and 9 bases from J; junction bases left unmatched: 10. The sequenced CDR3 bases are TGTGCCAGCAGCCTTGCCCCCCGGGACAGGGGTTCACCC. Residues: CASSLAPRDRGSP. The complete CDR3 protein is CASSLAPRDRGSPLHF.

Details on this clone: The read ends 3 residues early relative to the CDR3; the germline J gene fills the gap. The chain is built from TRBV7-3 and TRBJ2-1, with 7 bases lining up with TRBD1. With V trimmed by 5 bases and J by 6 bases, 4 bases remained unmatched. There are 13 residues in the CDR3. CDR1 is SGHTA and CDR2 is FQGTGA in the germline V gene. The CDR3 region is CASSIGTVNEQFF. Incomplete CDR3 DNA: TGTGCCAGCAGCATCGGGACAGTCAATGAG.

Points on this clone: The read stops 3 residues short of the end of the CDR3; the missing end is completed from the germline J gene. The V gene is TRBV20-1, the J gene TRBJ1-4; D remains ambiguous. V lost 5 bases and J 4 bases, leaving 14 bases between the germline ends. The CDR3 spans 14 residues. Germline assignment: CDR1 DFQATT and CDR2 SNEGSKA (reference sequence). The chain's CDR3 is CSAQPGSLNEKLFF. CDR3 bases read: TGCAGTGCTCAGCCGGGGAGCCTTAATGAAAAA.

Points on this clone: The read falls 3 residues short of the CDR3 end, and the missing part is taken from the germline J gene. The chain carries TRBV10-3 and TRBJ2-3; tentative D call: TRBD2 (7 bases). Germline loops: CDR1 ENHRY, CDR2 SYGVKD. The CDR3 sequence is 15 residues long. Trimming left V 1 base short and J 4 bases short, with 12 bases between. The DNA read from the CDR3 is TGTGCCATCAGTGAGTTTAGGGGGGGGGCAGATACG. Its translation: CAISEFRGGADT. The complete CDR3 sequence is CAISEFRGGADTQYF.